This TCR beta chain was observed in a study of blood T cell repertoires in COVID-19. CDR1 MDHEN and CDR2 SYDVKM come from the germline V gene. The CDR3 sequence is 16 residues long. Trimming took off 4 bases at V and 9 bases at J, with 24 bases between the two ends. TCRdb keeps only in-frame clones here, not all; method: immunoSEQ multiplex PCR. The sample has under 200,000 clones, approximately 80% seen once. The sequence derives from a woman aged 60-75 years with acute COVID-19. Sequenced sample: PBMCs or T cells enriched from blood (not recorded which). V and J are TRBV28 and TRBJ2-5; TRBD1 is a possible D gene (6 bases). CDR3 bases: TGTGCCAGCAGTTCGGCCCAGGGACACCTGCTATCGTCCCAGTACTTC. Encoded protein: CASSSAQGHLLSSQYF.